This paragraph covers one T cell receptor (beta chain) sequence. Its antigen is as yet unknown. The data originate from a study of post-analysis software for immune sequencing data. Presence of unique molecular identifiers characterized the TCR beta cDNA libraries. Input populations of about 0.85 to 11 million T cells gave rise to approximately 500,000 cDNA molecules. From the PCR reads, TCRdb called clonotypes with MiXCR, one entry per CDR3 protein. The table records about 540,000 distinct CDR3 sequences, 34% of them present only once. This CDR3 comprises 17 residues. The V and J ends lost 1 base and 2 bases respectively, with 13 bases between them. Germline values: CDR1 SGHRS, CDR2 YFSETQ. Whole-study results and caveats: Patients had higher frequencies than controls of about five TRBV segments, including TRBV5-6, TRBV5-1 and TRBV20-1. Batch-mates among the samples co-clustered strongly by F measure. Relative to controls, patients with multiple sclerosis showed significantly lower normalized Chao1 diversity.

The chain recombines TRBV5-1 with TRBJ2-6; D unresolved. Sequenced input: blood. The source of this sequence is a girl aged 2 to 17 with multiple sclerosis. CDR3 amino acids: CASSLSSAPTGANVLTF. In DNA, the CDR3 is TGCGCCAGCAGCTTGTCTTCGGCTCCTACTGGGGCCAACGTCCTGACTTTC.